One and the same sample provided the 5 T cell receptor beta chains below, sequenced in a study of T cell clonotyping in hematopoietic cell transplantation. The table came from immunoSEQ multiplex PCR; TCRdb's copy has only in-frame clones and leaves some out. The sample carries around 12,000 clones, under 75% recorded once. Material: peripheral blood mononuclear cells, obtained 180 days after allogeneic stem cell transplant. The receptors shown here come from a male patient aged 55-69 years who had an allogeneic stem cell transplant from an unrelated donor, so the T cells may come from the graft donor. Some clones in this sample may be carry-over from other donors' samples.

This clone is labeled large. The rearrangement uses TRBV19 and TRBJ1-2; possible D gene TRBD1, 6 bases. The CDR3 sequence is 15 residues long. Trimming shortened V by 3 bases and J by 6 bases, and 17 bases separated the two germline ends. Germline V gene lookup returns CDR1 LNHDA and CDR2 SQIVND (reference sequence). The DNA for the CDR3 is TGTGCCAGTAGTATCCGGACAGCGACGGGTCATGGCTACACCTTC. Protein product: CASSIRTATGHGYTF.

V gene TRBV9 combines with J gene TRBJ1-6; 7 bases agree with TRBD1. V gave up 0 bases and J gave up 0 bases; unmatched junction bases: 12. Germline assignment: CDR1 SGDLS and CDR2 YYNGEE. The CDR3 is 20 amino acids. This chain's CDR3 is CASSVDPGGGPSSYNSPLHF. In DNA form, the CDR3 reads TGTGCCAGCAGCGTAGATCCAGGAGGGGGCCCGAGCTCCTATAATTCACCCCTCCACTTT.

This clone occurred a few times. The chain combines TRBV30 with TRBJ1-2, with D maybe TRBD1 (6 bases). The CDR3 is 12 amino acids. V was shortened by 3 bases and J by 3 bases, with 8 bases between the two germline ends. Germline V lookup: CDR1 GTSNPN, CDR2 SVGIG (reference sequence). The CDR3: CAWRQGHYGYTF. CDR3 nucleotide sequence: TGTGCCTGGAGACAGGGACACTATGGCTACACCTTC.

V usage is TRBV6-5 and J usage is TRBJ1-5; possibly TRBD1 for D (6 bases). The CDR3 length is 12 residues. The germline V gene has CDR1 MNHEY and CDR2 SVGAGI. The germline V and J ends were trimmed by 8 bases and 4 bases, with 9 bases remaining between them. The CDR3 nucleotides read TGTGCCAGCGGACAGCTTAATCAGCCCCAGCATTTT. Residues: CASGQLNQPQHF.

This clone came up once. CDR3 residues: CASSQHRDLTDTQYF. The CDR3 DNA reads TGTGCCAGCAGTCAGCACAGAGACCTCACAGATACGCAGTATTTT. V is TRBV6-5 and J is TRBJ2-3; D not resolved. V dropped 5 bases and J dropped 2 bases, with 14 bases sitting between them. The CDR3 loop spans 15 amino acids. Germline CDR1 and CDR2: MNHEY and SVGAGI.